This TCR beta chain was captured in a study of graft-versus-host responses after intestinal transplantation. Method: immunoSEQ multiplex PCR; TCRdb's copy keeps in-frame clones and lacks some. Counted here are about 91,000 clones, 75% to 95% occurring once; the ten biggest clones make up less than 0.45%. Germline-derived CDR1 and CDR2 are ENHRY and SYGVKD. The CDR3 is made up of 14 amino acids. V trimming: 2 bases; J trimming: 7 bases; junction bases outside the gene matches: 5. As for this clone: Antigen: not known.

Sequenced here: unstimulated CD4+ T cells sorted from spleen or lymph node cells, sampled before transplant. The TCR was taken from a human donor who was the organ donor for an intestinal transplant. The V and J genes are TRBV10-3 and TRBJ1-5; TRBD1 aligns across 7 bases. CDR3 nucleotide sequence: TGTGCCATCAGTGAGGGACAGGTTGCCCAGCCCCAGCATTTT. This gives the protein CAISEGQVAQPQHF.